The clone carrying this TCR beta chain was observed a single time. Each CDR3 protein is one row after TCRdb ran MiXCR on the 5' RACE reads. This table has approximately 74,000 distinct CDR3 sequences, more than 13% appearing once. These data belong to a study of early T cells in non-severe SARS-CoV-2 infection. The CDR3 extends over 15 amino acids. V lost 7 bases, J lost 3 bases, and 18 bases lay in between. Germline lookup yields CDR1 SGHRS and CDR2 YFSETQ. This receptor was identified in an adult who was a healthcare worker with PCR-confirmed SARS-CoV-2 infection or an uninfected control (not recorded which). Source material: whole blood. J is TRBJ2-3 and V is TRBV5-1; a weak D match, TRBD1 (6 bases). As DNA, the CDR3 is TGCGCCAGCTGCTCCCTTGACAGGTCGACAGATACGCAGTATTTT. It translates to CASCSLDRSTDTQYF.